A selection of T cell receptor beta chains follows, all from one sample in a study of T cell repertoires in cytomegalovirus infection. Using its own MiXCR run on the reads, TCRdb lists one record per CDR3 protein. The profile covers about 920,000 distinct CDR3 sequences, with around 30% appearing a single time and 11% to 15% taken by the ten largest. Their target antigens are unknown. The material was cultured CD8+ T cells from PBMCs, obtained from culture after CMV antigen stimulation. The receptors shown here come from a human donor in good health (CMV status not recorded). Some clones in this sample may be carry-over from other donors' samples. Each CDR3 is given with its conserved first and last residue. The D gene is left open where the match is weak. For some rows the clone size is stated as once, few or many, or as a class when expanded; others skip it.

j_call	d_call	clone_size	v_call	cdr3_nt	cdr3_aa
TRBJ2-2	NA	few	TRBV6-5	TGTGCCAGCAGTTACGGGGGGGGCCTGGTGAACACCGGGGAGCTGTTTTTT	CASSYGGGLVNTGELFF
TRBJ1-2	NA	few	TRBV12-3/TRBV12-4	TGTGCCAGCAGTAGTATGAGCCAAGCCGACTATGGCTACACCTTC	CASSSMSQADYGYTF
TRBJ2-7	TRBD1	NA	TRBV7-6	TGTGCCAACAGCCCTGGGACAGGCTACGAGCAGTACTTC	CANSPGTGYEQYF
TRBJ1-4	NA	many	TRBV6-1	TGTGCCGCAGCTTCGGGCAGACATAATGAAAAACTGTTTTTT	CAAASGRHNEKLFF
TRBJ2-3	NA	NA	TRBV4-2	TGTGCCAGCAGCCAAGAGACAGCAGATACGCAGTATTTT	CASSQETADTQYF
TRBJ2-4	NA	NA	TRBV20-1	TGCAGTGCTAGGGGCCGGGACTTTTATCCCCTAGCCAAAAACATTCAGTACTTC	CSARGRDFYPLAKNIQYF
TRBJ1-6	NA	many	TRBV20-1	TGCAGTGCTAGAGAGAGCTCCTATAATTCACCCCTCCACTTT	CSARESSYNSPLHF
TRBJ2-5	TRBD1	many	TRBV11-2	TGTGCCAGCAGCGCGTTTAAAGGGACAGTACAAGAGACCCAGTACTTC	CASSAFKGTVQETQYF
TRBJ1-1	TRBD1	few	TRBV7-9	TGTGCCAGCAGCTTATCGGAGGACAGGGAAGCTTTCTTT	CASSLSEDREAFF
TRBJ2-3	TRBD2	NA	TRBV15	TGTGCCACCAGCGGTATTTTGTACGCACCGGGACTAGCGGGGGGCGCTAGCACAGATACGCAGTATTTT	CATSGILYAPGLAGGASTDTQYF
TRBJ2-1	TRBD2	NA	TRBV11-3	TGTGCCAGCAGCTCCCGCGAACTAGCGGGGGGGGGCTACAATGAGCAGTTCTTC	CASSSRELAGGGYNEQFF
TRBJ2-1	NA	NA	TRBV7-3	TGTGCCAGCACCTTAGTCACTCACAATGAGCAGTTCTTC	CASTLVTHNEQFF
TRBJ2-3	TRBD1	many	TRBV7-8	TGTGCCAGCAGCTGGGGGACAGGGGACACAGATACGCAGTATTTT	CASSWGTGDTDTQYF
TRBJ1-6	NA	NA	TRBV7-9	TGTGCCAGCAGCAGTACCCGGGCCGATAATTCACCCCTCCACTTT	CASSSTRADNSPLHF
TRBJ2-1	NA	NA	TRBV2	TGTGCCAGTGGGACTGGCGCAATTAAAAAAAACAATGAGCAGTTCTTC	CASGTGAIKKNNEQFF